These T cell receptor beta chains were read from a single sample in a study of T cell responses to AZD1222 COVID-19 vaccine. Generated by immunoSEQ multiplex PCR, the TCRdb table keeps only in-frame clones and is missing some. The table records about 160,000 clones, 85% to 90% of them present only once. The sample in question was peripheral blood, obtained on day 0 of AZD1222 vaccination. The receptors here all came from an adult in good health. CDR3s include the opening cysteine and the closing phenylalanine or tryptophan. The order of the fields is V gene, D gene, clone size, J gene, CDR3 protein, CDR3 DNA. A D gene is named only where the DNA matches it firmly. Not every row has a clone size; where given, it reads once, few, many or a size class.

V gene: TRBV25-1
D gene: -
clone size: -
J gene: TRBJ2-2
CDR3 protein: CASSGGYTGELFF
CDR3 DNA: TGTGCCAGCAGCGGGGGATATACCGGGGAGCTGTTTTTT

V gene: TRBV9
D gene: TRBD1
clone size: -
J gene: TRBJ2-5
CDR3 protein: CASSVGTGETQYF
CDR3 DNA: TGTGCCAGCAGCGTAGGGACAGGAGAGACCCAGTACTTC

V gene: TRBV29-1
D gene: -
clone size: -
J gene: TRBJ2-3
CDR3 protein: CSVTSGVSGFTDTQYF
CDR3 DNA: TGCAGCGTTACTTCAGGTGTTTCGGGGTTCACAGATACGCAGTATTTT

V gene: TRBV11-3
D gene: -
clone size: -
J gene: TRBJ2-3
CDR3 protein: CASSLDRDTQYF
CDR3 DNA: TGTGCCAGCAGCTTAGATCGAGATACGCAGTATTTT

V gene: TRBV19
D gene: -
clone size: -
J gene: TRBJ1-4
CDR3 protein: CASSIGHRVATNEKLFF
CDR3 DNA: TGTGCCAGTAGTATAGGTCACAGGGTGGCAACTAATGAAAAACTGTTTTTT

V gene: TRBV7-6
D gene: -
clone size: -
J gene: TRBJ2-3
CDR3 protein: CASSLETFSTDTQYF
CDR3 DNA: TGTGCCAGCAGCTTGGAGACATTTAGCACAGATACGCAGTATTTT

V gene: TRBV3-1/TRBV3-2
D gene: -
clone size: -
J gene: TRBJ1-2
CDR3 protein: CASSHTLNRAQGYTF
CDR3 DNA: TGTGCCAGCAGCCACACCCTCAATCGGGCGCAGGGCTACACCTTC

V gene: TRBV9
D gene: -
clone size: -
J gene: TRBJ2-2
CDR3 protein: CASSSHLTGELFF
CDR3 DNA: TGTGCCAGCAGCTCACACCTCACCGGGGAGCTGTTTTTT

V gene: TRBV5-6
D gene: TRBD1
clone size: -
J gene: TRBJ1-1
CDR3 protein: CASRSGQRVTEAFF
CDR3 DNA: TGTGCCAGCAGATCGGGACAGCGGGTCACTGAAGCTTTCTTT

V gene: TRBV9
D gene: -
clone size: -
J gene: TRBJ1-6
CDR3 protein: CASSVERENSPLHF
CDR3 DNA: TGTGCCAGCAGCGTAGAGCGGGAGAATTCACCCCTCCACTTT

V gene: TRBV12-3/TRBV12-4
D gene: -
clone size: -
J gene: TRBJ2-1
CDR3 protein: CASSLGHEQFF
CDR3 DNA: TGTGCCAGCAGTCTAGGCCATGAGCAGTTCTTC

V gene: TRBV5-6
D gene: -
clone size: -
J gene: TRBJ2-2
CDR3 protein: CASSLLLEGNTGELFF
CDR3 DNA: TGTGCCAGCAGCTTGTTACTCGAGGGGAACACCGGGGAGCTGTTTTTT

V gene: TRBV5-3
D gene: -
clone size: -
J gene: TRBJ1-1
CDR3 protein: CARSLLGRAETTEAFF
CDR3 DNA: TGTGCCAGAAGCTTGTTGGGTAGGGCCGAAACCACTGAAGCTTTCTTT

V gene: TRBV5-6
D gene: -
clone size: -
J gene: TRBJ2-7
CDR3 protein: CASSLRTRDAGDF
CDR3 DNA: TGTGCCAGCAGCTTGAGGACCCGGGACGCCGGGGACTTC

V gene: TRBV4-1
D gene: TRBD1
clone size: -
J gene: TRBJ1-1
CDR3 protein: CASSPRQGALDTEAFF
CDR3 DNA: TGCGCCAGCAGCCCGCGACAGGGGGCTTTGGACACTGAAGCTTTCTTT

V gene: TRBV9
D gene: TRBD2
clone size: once
J gene: TRBJ2-5
CDR3 protein: CASSESGGSETQYF
CDR3 DNA: TGTGCCAGCAGCGAGAGCGGGGGTTCAGAGACCCAGTACTTC

V gene: TRBV3-1/TRBV3-2
D gene: -
clone size: -
J gene: TRBJ1-2
CDR3 protein: CASSQDPGARRGYTF
CDR3 DNA: TGTGCCAGCAGCCAAGACCCGGGGGCGAGAAGAGGCTACACCTTC

V gene: TRBV11-2
D gene: -
clone size: -
J gene: TRBJ1-6
CDR3 protein: CASSPSGISPLHF
CDR3 DNA: TGTGCCAGCAGCCCATCAGGCATATCACCCCTCCACTTT

V gene: TRBV19
D gene: -
clone size: -
J gene: TRBJ1-4
CDR3 protein: CASSMTATNEKLFF
CDR3 DNA: TGTGCCAGTAGTATGACGGCCACTAATGAAAAACTGTTTTTT

V gene: TRBV13
D gene: TRBD2
clone size: -
J gene: TRBJ2-3
CDR3 protein: CASSLVGAGGIDTQYF
CDR3 DNA: TGTGCCAGCAGCTTAGTTGGAGCGGGGGGGATAGATACGCAGTATTTT

V gene: TRBV6-2/TRBV6-3
D gene: -
clone size: -
J gene: TRBJ2-2
CDR3 protein: CASSYLGTTGELFF
CDR3 DNA: TGTGCCAGCAGTTACTTGGGGACCACCGGGGAGCTGTTTTTT

V gene: TRBV19
D gene: -
clone size: -
J gene: TRBJ2-2
CDR3 protein: CASSILSGELFF
CDR3 DNA: TGTGCCAGTAGTATCCTATCCGGGGAGCTGTTTTTT

V gene: TRBV12-2
D gene: -
clone size: -
J gene: TRBJ2-7
CDR3 protein: CASRPRLAGQYEQYF
CDR3 DNA: TGTGCAAGTCGCCCGAGACTAGCGGGCCAATACGAGCAGTACTTC

V gene: TRBV4-1
D gene: -
clone size: -
J gene: TRBJ1-1
CDR3 protein: CASSQVVPGAFWTEAFF
CDR3 DNA: TGCGCCAGCAGCCAAGTTGTCCCGGGGGCGTTTTGGACTGAAGCTTTCTTT

V gene: TRBV4-3
D gene: -
clone size: -
J gene: TRBJ1-2
CDR3 protein: CASSLDRGLNYGYTF
CDR3 DNA: TGCGCCAGCAGCCTAGACCGCGGTTTAAACTATGGCTACACCTTC

V gene: TRBV6-5
D gene: TRBD1
clone size: -
J gene: TRBJ1-6
CDR3 protein: CASKKTGTGDSPLHF
CDR3 DNA: TGTGCCAGCAAGAAAACCGGGACAGGGGATTCACCCCTCCACTTT

V gene: TRBV7-6
D gene: TRBD1
clone size: -
J gene: TRBJ2-1
CDR3 protein: CASSPPWTGPGQGRQFF
CDR3 DNA: TGTGCCAGCAGCCCCCCCTGGACAGGACCTGGGCAAGGGCGGCAGTTCTTC

V gene: TRBV12-3/TRBV12-4
D gene: TRBD1
clone size: once
J gene: TRBJ1-4
CDR3 protein: CASSFEGAEKLFF
CDR3 DNA: TGTGCCAGCAGTTTTGAGGGGGCTGAAAAACTGTTTTTT

V gene: TRBV25-1
D gene: TRBD1
clone size: -
J gene: TRBJ1-4
CDR3 protein: CASSEYGGQGAEKLFF
CDR3 DNA: TGTGCCAGCAGTGAATATGGGGGACAGGGGGCTGAAAAACTGTTTTTT

V gene: TRBV3-1/TRBV3-2
D gene: TRBD1
clone size: -
J gene: TRBJ1-6
CDR3 protein: CASSQDLARQGPYGLNSPLHF
CDR3 DNA: TGTGCCAGCAGCCAAGATCTAGCTCGACAGGGACCTTACGGACTAAATTCACCCCTCCACTTT

V gene: TRBV19
D gene: -
clone size: -
J gene: TRBJ2-3
CDR3 protein: CASSPGKGTDTQYF
CDR3 DNA: TGTGCCAGTAGCCCAGGGAAGGGCACAGATACGCAGTATTTT

V gene: TRBV5-1
D gene: -
clone size: -
J gene: TRBJ2-2
CDR3 protein: CASSLYGFGTGELFF
CDR3 DNA: TGCGCCAGCAGCTTGTATGGGTTTGGCACCGGGGAGCTGTTTTTT

V gene: TRBV6-2/TRBV6-3
D gene: TRBD2
clone size: -
J gene: TRBJ2-1
CDR3 protein: CASSPGLAGGTYNEQFF
CDR3 DNA: TGTGCCAGCAGCCCCGGACTAGCGGGGGGTACCTACAATGAGCAGTTCTTC

V gene: TRBV6-2/TRBV6-3
D gene: TRBD1
clone size: -
J gene: TRBJ1-1
CDR3 protein: CASSRQGAATEAFF
CDR3 DNA: TGTGCCAGCAGTCGACAGGGGGCTGCCACTGAAGCTTTCTTT

V gene: TRBV7-9
D gene: -
clone size: once
J gene: TRBJ1-1
CDR3 protein: CASSLETTNTEAFF
CDR3 DNA: TGTGCCAGCAGCTTAGAAACTACGAACACTGAAGCTTTCTTT

V gene: TRBV5-5
D gene: TRBD1
clone size: once
J gene: TRBJ2-2
CDR3 protein: CASRYRGTSGELFF
CDR3 DNA: TGTGCCAGCAGGTACAGGGGGACGAGCGGGGAGCTGTTTTTT

V gene: TRBV20-1
D gene: -
clone size: -
J gene: TRBJ1-6
CDR3 protein: CSASPGQKNNSPLHF
CDR3 DNA: TGCAGTGCTAGTCCAGGACAGAAAAATAATTCACCCCTCCACTTT

V gene: TRBV7-6
D gene: -
clone size: -
J gene: TRBJ1-3
CDR3 protein: CASSLSRGNGNTIYF
CDR3 DNA: TGTGCCAGCAGCTTATCTAGGGGAAATGGAAACACCATATATTTT

V gene: TRBV24-1
D gene: -
clone size: once
J gene: TRBJ1-2
CDR3 protein: CATRAGGGDYGYTF
CDR3 DNA: TGTGCCACCCGTGCAGGAGGGGGTGACTATGGCTACACCTTC

V gene: TRBV25-1
D gene: -
clone size: -
J gene: TRBJ2-7
CDR3 protein: CASTDRSSYEQYF
CDR3 DNA: TGTGCCAGCACCGACAGAAGCTCCTACGAGCAGTACTTC